One sample yielded the 5 T cell receptor beta chains listed below, sequenced in a study of glioma-infiltrating T cells after dendritic cell vaccination. The time point was: after dendritic cell vaccination, including at tumor progression/relapse. Profiling relied on immunoSEQ multiplex PCR, and the TCRdb table lists in-frame clones only, not all of them. The sample consists of roughly 87,000 clones, 75% to 90% of them appearing once. Sequencing was performed on blood, taken after dendritic cell vaccination. These receptors all come from a human donor with glioblastoma.

This chain connects TRBV2 to TRBJ2-7; D gene uncertain. The germline V gene encodes CDR1 SNHLY and CDR2 FYNNEI. V was cut by 6 bases and J by 7 bases, with 10 bases left in between. CDR3 size: 11 residues. The CDR3: CASRLSGEQYF. The DNA of the CDR3 is TGTGCCAGCAGGCTGTCCGGGGAGCAGTACTTC.

This rearrangement joins TRBV19 to TRBJ2-2, with a possible D match to TRBD2 (7 bases). The CDR3 sequence is 15 residues long. From germline, CDR1 is LNHDA and CDR2 SQIVND (reference sequence). V lost 6 bases, J lost 7 bases, and 18 bases lay in between. In DNA, the CDR3 is TGTGCCAGTAGAGGCGGGGGCTCGGAGGACGGGGAGCTGTTTTTT. Residues: CASRGGGSEDGELFF.

The gene calls are TRBV4-1 and TRBJ1-2; 8 bases fit TRBD1. V lost 1 base, J lost 8 bases, and 9 bases stayed unmatched. Looked up from germline, CDR1 is MGHRA and CDR2 is YSYEKL. CDR3 length: 15 amino acids. The CDR3 here is CASSQGGQGVPGYTF. Written as DNA, the CDR3 is TGCGCCAGCAGCCAAGGTGGACAGGGTGTACCCGGCTACACCTTC.

The chain uses TRBV9 and TRBJ2-1; 12 bases match TRBD2. The V segment lost 1 base and the J segment 9 bases; nucleotides outside the gene matches: 14. CDR3 length: 18 amino acids. Germline V gene lookup returns CDR1 SGDLS and CDR2 YYNGEE. CDR3 coding DNA: TGTGCCAGCAGCGTACAAGGACTAGCGGGGCGATCGAGGGGTGAGCAGTTCTTC. Protein product: CASSVQGLAGRSRGEQFF.

The chain is built from TRBV7-9 and TRBJ2-7; a possible D gene is TRBD2 (5 bases). Germline CDR1 is SEHNR and CDR2 is FQNEAQ (reference sequence). Trimming stripped 5 bases from V and 6 bases from J, with 14 bases between. The CDR3 length is 13 residues. CDR3 bases: TGTGCCAGCAGCCCAGCACGAGGGCTCGAGCAGTACTTC. Translating gives CASSPARGLEQYF. The complete variable domain, with remaining parts taken from reference TRBV7-9 and TRBJ2-7, reads DTGVSQNPRHKITKRGQNVTFRCDPISEHNRLYWYRQTLGQGPEFLTYFQNEAQLEKSRLLSDRFSAERPKGSFSTLEIQRTEQGDSAMYLCASSPARGLEQYFGPGTRLTVT.